This T cell receptor beta chain appears in the sequencing data of a study of shared clonotypes between healthy human individuals. Study background: CD4 naive and CD4 memory each took three plates per donor, while CD8 naive took two and CD8 memory one. General observations from the study: Generally, naive subsets (rather than memory subsets) showed larger estimated richness.

In this sample, this clone turned up once. No antigen is known for it. Investigators spread the genomic DNA of each subset evenly over several immunoSEQ plates. Only in-frame clones appear in the TCRdb table, and some are missing; sequencing was by immunoSEQ multiplex PCR. The table lists roughly 2.1 million clones, about 93% of them singletons. Terminally differentiated effector memory CD45RA+ cells were left out of the naive CD8 fraction, which was CD45RO-negative and positively selected for CCR7. All of the donors resided in Nashville, Tennessee, and each was a Caucasian adult. The specimen was naive CD8+ T cells from PBMCs. The receptor comes from a man between 18 and 35 years old in good health. Some clones in this sample may be carry-over from other donors' samples.

This CDR3 is CSAGVSRVSGNTIYF. The DNA for the CDR3 is TGCAGCGCCGGGGTATCCAGGGTCTCTGGAAACACCATATATTTT. V and J are TRBV29-1 and TRBJ1-3; perhaps TRBD1 as D (5 bases). The germline CDR1 and CDR2 sequences are SQVTM and ANQGSEA. Trimming cost V 7 bases and J 0 bases, with 16 bases left between them. The CDR3 totals 15 residues.